Here is one T cell receptor (beta chain) with its context. The data were obtained in a study of blood T cell repertoires in COVID-19. The overall study: Italy, Spain and the United States were the sources of the convalescent and acute COVID-19 samples. T cells, B-cell-depleted T cells, or PBMCs provided the cDNA or gDNA that served as material.

Original handling: How many nucleated cells were present was estimated from reference gene primer amplification. Assay used: immunoSEQ multiplex PCR; TCRdb lists only in-frame clones, some missing. The DNA was the basis for D and trimming; V, J and clone size are from that table. The sample has roughly 280,000 clones, under 90% seen once. Germline lookup yields CDR1 SGHDN and CDR2 FVKESK. This CDR3 is 13 amino acids long. The V end lost 4 bases, the J end lost 9 bases, and 13 bases lay between the germline ends. The sequencing input was peripheral blood. The chain uses TRBV14 and TRBJ1-5; TRBD1 might be the D (6 bases). The clonotype comes from a man aged 45-60 years with acute or convalescent COVID-19. The CDR3 region has the DNA TGTGCCAGCAGCCTAGGGCAGGGGCTGCCCCAGCATTTT. Residues: CASSLGQGLPQHF.